Listed below are T cell receptor beta chains from one sample, sequenced in a study of beta chain features in type 1 diabetes. Profiling relied on immunoSEQ multiplex PCR, and the TCRdb table lists in-frame clones only, not all of them. Altogether 850,000 to 900,000 clones are present, about a sixth being singletons, with the ten largest covering about 0.025%. Sequenced input: naive CD4+ T cells from blood. The source of these receptors is a young woman in good health. Both conserved end residues are part of each CDR3. Each record gives: J gene, CDR3 length, V gene, clone size, D gene, CDR3 protein, CDR3 DNA. The D gene is left open where the match is weak. Clone size is stated in some rows and not others, as once, few, many or a class when expanded.

J: TRBJ1-5; length: 14; V: TRBV5-6; size: few; D: NA; CDR3: CASSLGRGSQPQHF; DNA: TGTGCCAGCAGCTTGGGGAGGGGGTCTCAGCCCCAGCATTTT
J: TRBJ2-1; length: 15; V: TRBV29-1; size: NA; D: TRBD1; CDR3: CSARRTGNIYNEQFF; DNA: TGCAGCGCCCGAAGGACAGGGAACATTTACAATGAGCAGTTCTTC
J: TRBJ2-1; length: 13; V: TRBV28; size: NA; D: TRBD2; CDR3: CASSGGGSNEQFF; DNA: TGTGCCAGCAGCGGCGGGGGAAGCAATGAGCAGTTCTTC
J: TRBJ2-6; length: 15; V: TRBV4-2; size: few; D: NA; CDR3: CASSRMGSGANVLTF; DNA: TGTGCCAGCAGCCGGATGGGATCTGGGGCCAACGTCCTGACTTTC
J: TRBJ2-1; length: 12; V: TRBV7-2; size: NA; D: NA; CDR3: CASSLAGFEQFF; DNA: TGTGCCAGCAGCTTAGCGGGGTTTGAGCAGTTCTTC
J: TRBJ2-5; length: 13; V: TRBV7-2; size: NA; D: NA; CDR3: CASSLDSEETQYF; DNA: TGTGCCAGCAGCCTAGACTCAGAAGAGACCCAGTACTTC
J: TRBJ1-5; length: 16; V: TRBV27; size: few; D: NA; CDR3: CASSLYPGVGNQPQHF; DNA: TGTGCCAGCAGTTTATATCCAGGGGTCGGCAATCAGCCCCAGCATTTT
J: TRBJ1-2; length: 13; V: TRBV6-5; size: NA; D: TRBD1; CDR3: CASKGQQNYGYTF; DNA: TGTGCCAGCAAGGGACAGCAAAACTATGGCTACACCTTC
J: TRBJ2-1; length: 17; V: TRBV4-3; size: NA; D: TRBD1; CDR3: CASSRGLPGQGYNEQFF; DNA: TGCGCCAGCAGCCGCGGACTACCGGGACAGGGTTACAATGAGCAGTTCTTC
J: TRBJ2-1; length: 16; V: TRBV18; size: few; D: TRBD1; CDR3: CASSRRGTGIWNEQFF; DNA: TGTGCCAGCTCACGGAGAGGGACAGGGATCTGGAATGAGCAGTTCTTC
J: TRBJ2-1; length: 14; V: TRBV19; size: NA; D: TRBD2; CDR3: CASEAGGPYNEQFF; DNA: TGTGCCAGTGAGGCGGGAGGGCCCTACAATGAGCAGTTCTTC
J: TRBJ2-2; length: 14; V: TRBV10-3; size: NA; D: NA; CDR3: CAISDQGNTGELFF; DNA: TGTGCCATCAGTGACCAGGGGAACACCGGGGAGCTGTTTTTT
J: TRBJ2-7; length: 12; V: TRBV6-5; size: NA; D: TRBD2; CDR3: CASSVGGSEQYF; DNA: TGTGCCAGCAGCGTCGGGGGGTCCGAGCAGTACTTC
J: TRBJ2-5; length: 12; V: TRBV11-1; size: NA; D: NA; CDR3: CASSLVGETQYF; DNA: TGTGCCAGCAGCTTAGTAGGGGAGACCCAGTACTTC
J: TRBJ2-7; length: 15; V: TRBV7-9; size: few; D: NA; CDR3: CASSTSTGRVYEQYF; DNA: TGTGCCAGCAGCACCTCAACCGGGAGAGTCTACGAGCAGTACTTC
J: TRBJ2-7; length: 15; V: TRBV5-8; size: few; D: TRBD1; CDR3: CASRLRQGVSYEQYF; DNA: TGTGCCAGCAGGTTGAGGCAGGGGGTAAGCTACGAGCAGTACTTC
J: TRBJ1-2; length: 14; V: TRBV7-2; size: few; D: NA; CDR3: CASSPYGGGVKYTF; DNA: TGTGCCAGCAGCCCCTACGGGGGGGGCGTCAAGTACACCTTC
J: TRBJ1-5; length: 12; V: TRBV15; size: few; D: NA; CDR3: CATSRDHQPQHF; DNA: TGTGCCACCAGCAGAGATCATCAGCCCCAGCATTTT
J: TRBJ2-7; length: 14; V: TRBV7-2; size: few; D: NA; CDR3: CASSLASVAYEQYF; DNA: TGTGCCAGCAGCTTAGCTAGCGTAGCCTACGAGCAGTACTTC
J: TRBJ1-1; length: 15; V: TRBV7-2; size: NA; D: TRBD1; CDR3: CASSPGTGLHTEAFF; DNA: TGTGCCAGCAGCCCGGGGACAGGGCTACACACTGAAGCTTTCTTT
J: TRBJ2-7; length: 12; V: TRBV28; size: NA; D: NA; CDR3: CASSLGQYEQYF; DNA: TGTGCCAGCAGTTTAGGGCAGTACGAGCAGTACTTC
J: TRBJ2-2; length: 14; V: TRBV2; size: few; D: NA; CDR3: CASLGQINTGELFF; DNA: TGTGCCAGCCTTGGACAGATTAACACCGGGGAGCTGTTTTTT
J: TRBJ2-1; length: 13; V: TRBV19; size: NA; D: NA; CDR3: CASRPSNYNEQFF; DNA: TGTGCCAGTAGACCTAGCAACTACAATGAGCAGTTCTTC
J: TRBJ2-4; length: 17; V: TRBV27; size: NA; D: TRBD1; CDR3: CASSSRDRGLMKNIQYF; DNA: TGTGCCAGCAGTTCCCGGGACAGGGGGTTAATGAAAAACATTCAGTACTTC
J: TRBJ2-7; length: 15; V: TRBV7-2; size: few; D: TRBD1; CDR3: CASSPSWTGTLEQYF; DNA: TGTGCCAGCAGCCCATCATGGACAGGGACTCTCGAGCAGTACTTC
J: TRBJ1-4; length: 15; V: TRBV9; size: NA; D: TRBD1; CDR3: CASSAQGATNEKLFF; DNA: TGTGCCAGCAGCGCTCAGGGGGCAACTAATGAAAAACTGTTTTTT
J: TRBJ2-3; length: 12; V: TRBV7-2; size: few; D: NA; CDR3: CASSLFRDSMFF; DNA: TGTGCCAGCAGCTTATTTCGGGACTCCATGTTTTTT
J: TRBJ2-1; length: 18; V: TRBV18; size: few; D: TRBD2; CDR3: CASSPPYFGGRANNEQFF; DNA: TGTGCCAGCTCACCACCGTATTTCGGCGGGAGGGCCAACAATGAGCAGTTCTTC
J: TRBJ2-7; length: 15; V: TRBV11-2; size: few; D: TRBD1; CDR3: CASSLSSGQSYEQYF; DNA: TGTGCCAGCAGCTTAAGTTCGGGACAGAGCTACGAGCAGTACTTC
J: TRBJ1-1; length: 13; V: TRBV28; size: few; D: NA; CDR3: CASSGTPNTEAFF; DNA: TGTGCCAGCAGTGGGACACCGAACACTGAAGCTTTCTTT
J: TRBJ2-3; length: 15; V: TRBV5-1; size: NA; D: NA; CDR3: CASSRILVETDTQYF; DNA: TGCGCCAGCAGCCGCATACTAGTGGAGACAGATACGCAGTATTTT
J: TRBJ2-2; length: 15; V: TRBV6-5; size: few; D: TRBD2; CDR3: CASSPSGTVTGELFF; DNA: TGTGCCAGCAGTCCTAGCGGGACCGTTACCGGGGAGCTGTTTTTT
J: TRBJ2-7; length: 15; V: TRBV5-6; size: few; D: TRBD2; CDR3: CASSLFWREYHEQYF; DNA: TGTGCCAGCAGCTTGTTCTGGCGGGAGTACCACGAGCAGTACTTC
J: TRBJ2-2; length: 17; V: TRBV4-2; size: NA; D: TRBD2; CDR3: CASSQVALAGDHGELFF; DNA: TGTGCCAGCAGCCAAGTCGCCCTAGCGGGAGATCACGGGGAGCTGTTTTTT
J: TRBJ1-3; length: 18; V: TRBV2; size: NA; D: NA; CDR3: CASSEAPSAGRTGNTIYF; DNA: TGTGCCAGCAGTGAAGCGCCGTCGGCAGGGAGGACTGGAAACACCATATATTTT